What follows describes a single T cell receptor (beta chain). Relative to the germline gene, one junction end is altered; a read error may explain this. The entry originates in a study of blood T cells in healthy people across ages. Across the study: Roughly one uniquely barcoded beta molecule per two T cells was captured.

This CDR3 comprises 14 residues. Germline V CDR1 and CDR2: MDHEN, SYDVKM. Next came a second PCR, run for roughly 6 to 11 cycles, which used a sample-barcoded 5' primer along with a J-beta primer mix. TCRdb ran MiXCR on the 5' RACE reads and lists one entry per CDR3 protein. In the table there are some 900,000 distinct CDR3 sequences, around 46% of which are singletons. The study drew donors from healthy Caucasian individuals in Russia aged about 6 to 95. In each sample, at least 7 million PBMCs were isolated. The sequence was obtained from a man aged 30 to 39 in good health. Sequencing input: blood. The rearrangement uses TRBV28 and TRBJ1-6; TRBD1 might be the D (6 bases). CDR3 in DNA: TGTGCCAGCAGAGAACAGGGAGACGTTTCACCCCCCCACTTT. Encoded protein: CASREQGDVSPPHF.